This T cell receptor beta chain was sequenced for a study of control samples from healthy donors and cancer patients. The V gene lost 6 bases and the J gene lost 1 base, with 13 bases spanning the gap. The CDR3 runs to 14 residues. Germline loops: CDR1 MNHEY, CDR2 SVGAGI. This table comes from immunoSEQ multiplex PCR, and its TCRdb copy is limited to in-frame clones, with some not included. The sample records some 120,000 clones, about 89% being singletons. The receptor's source is a woman under 30 in good health. This chain links TRBV6-5 with TRBJ2-7; the D gene is possibly TRBD2 (6 bases). Sample: blood. The CDR3 region is CASRLGGFSYEQYF. The CDR3 nucleotides are TGTGCCAGCAGGTTGGGGGGTTTTTCCTACGAGCAGTACTTC.